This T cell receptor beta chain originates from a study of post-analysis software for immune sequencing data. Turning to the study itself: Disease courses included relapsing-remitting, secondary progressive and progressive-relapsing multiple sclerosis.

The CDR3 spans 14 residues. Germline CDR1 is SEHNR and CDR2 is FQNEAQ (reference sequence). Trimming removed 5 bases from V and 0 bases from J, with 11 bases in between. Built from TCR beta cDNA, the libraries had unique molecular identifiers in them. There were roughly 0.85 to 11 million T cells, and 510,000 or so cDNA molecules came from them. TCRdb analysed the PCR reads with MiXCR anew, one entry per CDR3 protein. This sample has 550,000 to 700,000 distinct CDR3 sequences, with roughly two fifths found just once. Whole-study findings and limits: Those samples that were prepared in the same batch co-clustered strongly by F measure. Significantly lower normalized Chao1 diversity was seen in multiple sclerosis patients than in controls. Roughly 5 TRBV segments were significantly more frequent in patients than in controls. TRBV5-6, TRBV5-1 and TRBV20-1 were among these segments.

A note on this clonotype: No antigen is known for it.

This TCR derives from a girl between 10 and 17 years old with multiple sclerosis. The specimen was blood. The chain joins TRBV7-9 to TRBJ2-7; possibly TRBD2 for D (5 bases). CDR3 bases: TGTGCCAGCAGCCCTGGGAGAGACTCCTACGAGCAGTACTTC. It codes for CASSPGRDSYEQYF.